This T cell receptor beta chain emerged from a study of siplizumab effects on memory and regulatory T cells. Study-wide results and caveats: Naive T cells seemed more diverse than memory cells; they also seemed major alloresponse contributors. Sequences that were alloreactive and traceable to unstimulated CD4+ memory cells were significantly reduced by siplizumab.

Remarks on this clone: The antigen is undetermined.

Per individual sample, about 97,000 TCR templates were assayed. The repertoire was sequenced with immunoSEQ multiplex PCR; TCRdb's copy has only in-frame clones and lacks some. The repertoire consists of some 120,000 clones, with about 94% occurring once and the leading ten covering around 0.15%. The source of this sequence is a human donor in good health. The sequenced material came from non-Treg CD4+ T cells sorted from blood.

The CDR3 nucleotides read TGTGCCACATATGCGTGGGTAACTGAAGCTTTCTTT. This encodes CATYAWVTEAFF. The V call is TRBV19, the J call TRBJ1-1, with D uncertain. Per germline, CDR1 LNHDA and CDR2 SQIVND (reference sequence). V gave up 10 bases and J gave up 5 bases, with 14 bases separating them. The CDR3 covers 12 residues.